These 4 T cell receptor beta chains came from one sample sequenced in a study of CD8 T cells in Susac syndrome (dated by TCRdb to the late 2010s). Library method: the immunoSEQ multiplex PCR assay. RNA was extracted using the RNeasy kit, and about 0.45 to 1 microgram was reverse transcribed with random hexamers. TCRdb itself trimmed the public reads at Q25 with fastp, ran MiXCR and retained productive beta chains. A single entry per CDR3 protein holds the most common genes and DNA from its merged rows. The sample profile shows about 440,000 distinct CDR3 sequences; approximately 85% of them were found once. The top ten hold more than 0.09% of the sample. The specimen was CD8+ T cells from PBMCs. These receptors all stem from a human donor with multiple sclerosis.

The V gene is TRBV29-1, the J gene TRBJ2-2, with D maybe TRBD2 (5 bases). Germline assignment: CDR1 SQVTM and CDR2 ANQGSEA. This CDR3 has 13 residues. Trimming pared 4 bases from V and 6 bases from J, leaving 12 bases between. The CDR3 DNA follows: TGCAGCGTTGGAGGGTTTCGAGCCGGGGAGCTGTTTTTT. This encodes CSVGGFRAGELFF.

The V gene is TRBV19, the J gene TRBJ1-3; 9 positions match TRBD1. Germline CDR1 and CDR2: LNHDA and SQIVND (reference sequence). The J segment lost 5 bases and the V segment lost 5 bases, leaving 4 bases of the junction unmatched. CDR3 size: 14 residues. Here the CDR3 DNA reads TGTGCCAGTAGTTACGGGACAGGGCGAAACACCATATATTTT. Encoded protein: CASSYGTGRNTIYF. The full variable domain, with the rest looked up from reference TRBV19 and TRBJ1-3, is DGGITQSPKYLFRKEGQNVTLSCEQNLNHDAMYWYRQDPGQGLRLIYYSQIVNDFQKGDIAEGYSVSREKKESFPLTVTSAQKNPTAFYLCASSYGTGRNTIYFGEGSWLTVV.

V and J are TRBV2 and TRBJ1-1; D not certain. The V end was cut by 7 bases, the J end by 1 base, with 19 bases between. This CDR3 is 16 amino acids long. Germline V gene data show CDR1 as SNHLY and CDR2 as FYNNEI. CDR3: CASNLEGIRTNTEAFF. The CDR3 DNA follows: TGTGCCAGCAATCTTGAGGGTATTCGTACGAACACTGAAGCTTTCTTT. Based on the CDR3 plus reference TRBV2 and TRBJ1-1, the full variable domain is EPEVTQTPSHQVTQMGQEVILRCVPISNHLYFYWYRQILGQKVEFLVSFYNNEISEKSEIFDDQFSVERPDGSNFTLKIRSTKLEDSAMYFCASNLEGIRTNTEAFFGQGTRLTVV.

CDR3 sequence: CASSLISRGPYNEQFF. CDR3 sequence (DNA): TGTGCCAGCAGTTTAATCTCGCGCGGGCCCTACAATGAGCAGTTCTTC. The chain links TRBV27 to TRBJ2-1, with TRBD2 as a possible D gene (5 bases). There are 16 residues in the CDR3. V was pared by 2 bases and J by 2 bases, with 13 bases between. Germline V gene data show CDR1 as MNHEY and CDR2 as SMNVEV (reference sequence).